Following are 9 T cell receptor beta chains from one sample sequenced in a study of blood T cell repertoires in COVID-19. The table came from immunoSEQ multiplex PCR; TCRdb's copy has only in-frame clones and leaves some out. The data show roughly 120,000 clones, with around 87% seen just once and 7.7% held by the top ten. Input material: peripheral blood. These receptor sequences come from a human donor in a cohort sampled during active COVID-19.

The chain recombines TRBV19 with TRBJ2-3, with D uncertain. Trimming removed 5 bases at V and 2 bases at J, with 11 bases between. Germline V lookup: CDR1 LNHDA, CDR2 SQIVND (reference sequence). CDR3 length: 14 amino acids. CDR3 loop: CASSSRDSTDTQYF. CDR3 DNA: TGTGCCAGTAGTTCCAGAGACTCCACAGATACGCAGTATTTT.

V and J are TRBV19 and TRBJ2-1, with TRBD1 identical over 11 bases. The ends lost 4 bases at V and 2 bases at J; junction bases unmatched: 1. The CDR3 is 15 residues long. Per the germline V gene, CDR1 is LNHDA and CDR2 is SQIVND (reference sequence). This chain's CDR3 is CASSKGQGAYNEQFF. The CDR3 DNA sequence: TGTGCCAGTAGTAAGGGACAGGGGGCCTACAATGAGCAGTTCTTC.

This clone showed up just once. The gene calls are TRBV7-3 and TRBJ2-3; the D gene is possibly TRBD2 (6 bases). Deletions cut 5 bases from V and 1 base from J, with 7 bases between. Germline CDR1 and CDR2: SGHTA and FQGTGA. CDR3 length equals 13 residues. The CDR3 bases are TGTGCCAGCAGCGGCGGGGGCACAGATACGCAGTATTTT. It codes for CASSGGGTDTQYF.

This rearrangement joins TRBV19 to TRBJ1-2; D gene uncertain. Germline CDR1 reads LNHDA; CDR2 reads SQIVND (reference sequence). The CDR3 sequence is 15 residues long. V lost 3 bases and J 1 base, leaving 12 bases between the germline ends. CDR3 in amino acids: CASSIGVGNNYGYTF. The CDR3 nucleotides are TGTGCCAGTAGTATCGGGGTAGGGAATAACTATGGCTACACCTTC.

The V gene is TRBV3-1 (or the pseudogene TRBV3-2), the J gene TRBJ2-1, with 7 bases fitting TRBD2. V dropped 3 bases and J dropped 8; count of bases not matched to a gene: 10. Germline CDR1 reads LGHDT; CDR2 reads YNNKEL (reference sequence). The CDR3 contains 15 residues. CDR3 amino acids: CASSQGAGEGYEQFF. The DNA of the CDR3 is TGTGCCAGCAGCCAGGGTGCGGGAGAGGGGTATGAGCAGTTCTTC.

V and J are TRBV14 and TRBJ2-3; unclear D gene. The CDR3 covers 17 residues. V was shortened by 0 bases and J by 2 bases, with 15 bases between the two germline ends. CDR1 and CDR2 from the germline V gene are SGHDN and FVKESK. The CDR3 DNA reads TGTGCCAGCAGCCAAGATATCCCGAGCTCTCTCACAGATACGCAGTATTTT. Translation gives CASSQDIPSSLTDTQYF.

This rearrangement joins TRBV6-1 to TRBJ1-1; D gene ambiguous. V lost 2 bases to trimming and J lost 4 bases, with 11 bases between them. Per germline, CDR1 MNHNS and CDR2 SASEGT. The CDR3 loop spans 14 amino acids. CDR3 DNA: TGTGCCAGCAGTGAACACCCCTCTAGCACTGAAGCTTTCTTT. Protein: CASSEHPSSTEAFF.

The rearrangement uses TRBV14 and TRBJ1-2; TRBD1 matches 7 bases. Trimming cost V 3 bases and J 8 bases; bases outside gene matches: 12. This CDR3 has 15 amino acids. Germline values: CDR1 SGHDN, CDR2 FVKESK. In nucleotides, the CDR3 is TGTGCCAGCAGCCATCAGACAGGGATAGTGGACGGCTACACCTTC. Translation gives CASSHQTGIVDGYTF.

V is TRBV13 and J is TRBJ2-7; 8 positions match TRBD1. V lost 1 base to trimming and J lost 1 base; unmatched junction nucleotides: 6. This CDR3 is built from 16 residues. Germline V gives CDR1 PRHDT, CDR2 FYEKMQ (reference sequence). As DNA, the CDR3 is TGTGCCAGCAGCTTAGATGTGGACAGGGTATCCTACGAGCAGTACTTC. Translation: CASSLDVDRVSYEQYF.